Listed below are T cell receptor beta chains from one sample, sequenced in a study of Ad26.COV2.S vaccination and SARS-CoV-2 variants. TCRdb keeps only in-frame clones here, not all; method: immunoSEQ multiplex PCR. The sample carries around 450,000 clones, around 91% recorded once. The material sequenced was peripheral blood, taken in a trial of Ad26.COV2.S vaccine versus placebo. Receptors originate from a person between 18 and 65 years old who received the Ad26.COV2.S COVID-19 vaccine or a placebo. Each CDR3 is given without its conserved first and last residue.

>TRBJ1-1|TRBV9
ASSPHLRGGTEAF
>TRBJ1-2|TRBV29-1
SVGEGQGYGYT
>TRBJ2-1|TRBV5-4
ASRAESSYNEQF
>TRBJ1-3|TRBV15
ATRAGGGNTIY
>TRBJ2-3|TRBV11-2
ASSFLTSGSGTDTQY
>TRBJ2-1|TRBV18
ASSPRAAVTYNEQF
>TRBJ2-3|TRBV28
ASSQPSTDTQY
>TRBJ2-7|TRBV27
ASSQGLLYEQY
>TRBJ2-6|TRBV28
ASSPSGRGANVLT
>TRBJ1-1|TRBV30
AWSVFMNTEAF
>TRBJ1-6|TRBV2
ASSEDGAPNSPLH
>TRBJ2-7|TRBV27
ASSLSPWSPGVGDEQY
>TRBJ2-1|TRBV11-2
ASSRPPREWNEQF
>TRBJ1-1|TRBV28
ASSFSNYLNEGAF
>TRBJ2-5|TRBV19
ASSPLAGGGETQY
>TRBJ2-7|TRBV2
ASRLAGLYEQY
>TRBJ2-5|TRBV7-9
ASSPSRLQETQY
>TRBJ2-3|TRBV27
ASSPRFGSVTDTQY
>TRBJ2-1|TRBV6-2/TRBV6-3
ASSYSAGGLYEQF
>TRBJ1-5|TRBV5-1
ASSLSGNQPQH
>TRBJ2-5|TRBV27
ASSFDRVSTQY
>TRBJ1-2|TRBV4-2
ASSQDTSYGYT
>TRBJ2-1|TRBV5-6
ASSLAGVGNEQF
>TRBJ2-3|TRBV4-1
ASSQGLAGGADTQY
>TRBJ2-1|TRBV9
ASSGTGDNEQF
>TRBJ2-7|TRBV29-1
SVEGREGREQY
>TRBJ2-5|TRBV3-1/TRBV3-2
ASSHPSREETQY